This section outlines one T cell receptor (beta chain) sequence together with its context. The data are from a study of blood T cell repertoires in COVID-19. This table comes from immunoSEQ multiplex PCR, and its TCRdb copy is limited to in-frame clones, with some not included. The profile covers some 370,000 clones, with around 92% appearing a single time and around 1.3% taken by the ten largest. This CDR3 spans 15 amino acids. The V end was cut by 5 bases, the J end by 5 bases, with 18 bases between. Germline lookup yields CDR1 SGHAT and CDR2 FQNNGV. Sequencing was carried out using peripheral blood. This clonotype was obtained from a middle-aged man with acute or convalescent COVID-19. This chain links TRBV11-2 with TRBJ1-1; TRBD1 is a possible D gene (5 bases). CDR3 nucleotide sequence: TGTGCCAGCAGCATGCTGGGGCAGTGGGGAACTGAAGCTTTCTTT. Translating gives CASSMLGQWGTEAFF.